This TCR beta chain appears in the sequencing data of a study of cytomegalovirus exposure and HLA in healthy donors. Study-level results: Many donors carried some public TCRs, although rarity characterized most TCR sequences. In the roughly 130 validation repertoires, a later analysis found that first-cohort TCR clusters tended to co-occur.

Germline lookup yields CDR1 SGHNT and CDR2 YYREEE (reference sequence). The CDR3 length is 16 residues. The V end was cut by 4 bases, the J end by 3 bases, with 19 bases between. This clone appeared once. Antigen unknown. Method: immunoSEQ multiplex PCR; TCRdb's copy keeps in-frame clones and lacks some. The table lists hundreds of thousands of clones, around four fifths of them singletons, with roughly 5.5% in the top ten. Sequencing input: PBMCs. The gene calls are TRBV5-4 and TRBJ2-5, with D perhaps matching TRBD1 (6 bases). The TCR originated in a woman aged 18-35 years in good health and CMV-seronegative. The CDR3 is CASSPGGTLGEETQYF. The CDR3 coding sequence is TGTGCCAGCAGCCCTGGGGGCACCTTAGGAGAAGAGACCCAGTACTTC.